This TCR beta chain was captured by sequencing in a study of naive and memory T cell subsets. Study findings and constraints: Naive repertoires, especially CD8, held a few larger clonotypes, possibly memory cells re-expressing CD45RA.

Losses at the gene ends were 4 bases for V and 2 bases for J; bases not matched to a gene: 3. Germline V gene data show CDR1 as SQVTM and CDR2 as ANQGSEA. This CDR3 comprises 13 residues. Two oligonucleotides, mixed equimolar, formed the beta constant-region primer covering TRBC1 and TRBC2. Nested alpha and beta constant-region primers with the SP2 primer drove four PCR rounds on ligated cDNA. TCRdb re-called the UMI-ligation and nested PCR reads through MiXCR, storing one row per CDR3 protein. The sample includes under 150,000 distinct CDR3 sequences, approximately 20% of them seen just once. This clonotype occurred a few times. The antigen remains undetermined.

The origin of this receptor is a human donor in good health. The chain has TRBV29-1 and TRBJ2-7; TRBD2 aligns across 9 bases. The sequenced sample consisted of naive CD8+ T cells from blood. The CDR3: CSVVTSGTYEQYF. CDR3 coding DNA: TGCAGCGTTGTGACTAGCGGAACCTACGAGCAGTACTTC.